The TCR beta chain described here comes from a study of beta chain features in type 1 diabetes. Overall study findings and caveats: TCRB CDR3s from Type 1 diabetes patients were moderately but significantly shorter in all four CD4+ subsets. Naive, central memory and Treg TCRB repertoires seemed to resemble each other more closely in patients than they did in healthy donors. Type 1 diabetes patients showed fewer insertions and more deletions at VDJ junctions. Since sequencing was performed on cDNA, cells with high TCR expression could be over-represented.

Via CD45RO/CCR7/CD25/CD127/CD95/CD27, cells of the CD4+ naive, central memory, regulatory and stem cell-like memory subsets were sorted. Points on this clone: Its antigen is still unknown.

Every bit of the isolated RNA underwent reverse transcription, so sequencing read expressed TCRB transcripts. Some clones are missing from TCRdb's copy, which holds only in-frame ones; the method was immunoSEQ multiplex PCR. The sample carries about 660,000 clones, roughly 13% recorded once. The CDR3 consists of 14 residues. V usage is TRBV12-1 and J usage is TRBJ2-1; TRBD2 is the table's D call, not checked against the DNA. TRBV12-1 is an annotated pseudogene. This TCR was sampled from a man younger than 30 with type 1 diabetes. Sequenced: naive CD4+ T cells from blood. The CDR3 DNA reads as TGTGCCAGCAGCAGCGACCGAAAGCTCAATGAGCAGTTCTTC. As protein: CASSSDRKLNEQFF.